This entry lists 21 T cell receptor beta chains sequenced from one sample in a study of identical twins. MiXCR was run by TCRdb on the 5' RACE reads, yielding one entry per CDR3 protein. The table records 200,000 to 300,000 distinct CDR3 sequences, roughly 12% of them present only once. A further study also used this sample, focusing on yellow fever vaccine responses in identical twins.

The sample taken for sequencing was memory (CD45RO+) T cells sorted from blood. These receptors all stem from a woman younger than 35 in good health.

This chain connects TRBV4-2 to TRBJ2-7, with 9 bases that match TRBD1. The CDR3 runs to 16 residues. Germline CDR1 and CDR2: LGHNA and YNFKEQ. Trimming removed 2 bases from V and 1 base from J; junction bases left unmatched: 6. CDR3 coding DNA: TGTGCCAGCAGCCAAAAAGGCGGGACAGGGTCCTACGAGCAGTACTTC. Translated: CASSQKGGTGSYEQYF.

The chain is built from TRBV12-3 or TRBV12-4 and TRBJ2-6; D is undetermined. The CDR3 runs to 17 residues. CDR3: CTISLVTVLGGANVLTF. The CDR3 region has the DNA TGTACCATCAGTTTAGTCACGGTCCTCGGTGGGGCCAACGTCCTGACTTTC.

The chain has TRBV20-1 and TRBJ2-7, with D possibly called TRBD1 or TRBD2 (5 bases each). The germline V gene encodes CDR1 DFQATT and CDR2 SNEGSKA (reference sequence). This CDR3 has 15 residues. The V and J ends lost 6 bases and 4 bases respectively, with 22 bases between them. The CDR3 loop is CSAEPQGGFEYEQYF. In DNA, the CDR3 is TGCAGTGCAGAGCCCCAGGGCGGGTTTGAGTACGAGCAGTACTTC.

Only a few counts were recorded for this clonotype. The rearrangement uses TRBV11-2 and TRBJ2-3; 10 bases are shared with TRBD1. The V segment lost 3 bases and the J segment 5 bases; nucleotides outside the gene matches: 5. The CDR3 is 15 amino acids. Germline V gene lookup returns CDR1 SGHAT and CDR2 FQNNGV. The CDR3 here is CASSLTGGAGDTQYF. The CDR3, as DNA: TGTGCCAGCAGCTTGACAGGGGGCGCAGGAGATACGCAGTATTTT.

This clonotype came up a few times. The chain carries TRBV28 and TRBJ2-3; TRBD2 matches at 10 bases. V trimming: 3 bases; J trimming: 2 bases; junction bases outside the gene matches: 5. The CDR3 runs to 16 residues. Germline V gene lookup returns CDR1 MDHEN and CDR2 SYDVKM. CDR3 sequence reads: CASSLRAGGATDTQYF. In DNA, the CDR3 is TGTGCCAGCAGTTTGAGAGCGGGGGGGGCCACAGATACGCAGTATTTT.

A few counts support this clonotype. The chain employs TRBV5-1 and TRBJ1-5; possibly TRBD1 for D (6 bases). The CDR3 is 15 amino acids. V lost 4 bases and J 0 bases, leaving 11 bases between the germline ends. Germline CDR1 SGHRS, CDR2 YFSETQ. CDR3 loop: CASSPGTLSNQPQHF. CDR3 nucleotides: TGCGCCAGCAGCCCCGGGACACTTAGCAATCAGCCCCAGCATTTT.

The genes are TRBV10-3 and TRBJ2-6, with 10 bases matching TRBD1. The CDR3 has 17 amino acids. V lost 10 bases, J lost 0 bases, and 9 bases stayed unmatched. Per germline, CDR1 ENHRY and CDR2 SYGVKD. CDR3 protein: CATTDRGLSSGANVLTF. CDR3 bases: TGTGCCACTACAGACAGGGGGCTAAGCTCTGGGGCCAACGTCCTGACTTTC.

This clonotype has more than one count but fewer than ten. The chain combines TRBV5-1 with TRBJ2-7; 11 bases are shared with TRBD1. The CDR3 runs to 14 residues. In germline, CDR1 is SGHRS, CDR2 YFSETQ. V was clipped by 4 bases and J by 2 bases; unmatched bases: 2. This CDR3 is CASSVGQGAYEQYF. As DNA, the CDR3 is TGCGCCAGCAGCGTGGGACAGGGGGCCTACGAGCAGTACTTC.

The chain recombines TRBV5-1 with TRBJ1-1; no clear D. The CDR3 contains 16 residues. The V gene's germline CDR1 is SGHRS and CDR2 YFSETQ. V lost 0 bases to trimming and J lost 2 bases, with 14 bases between them. CDR3 residues: CASSLALQRTNTEAFF. CDR3 coding DNA: TGCGCCAGCAGCTTGGCCTTACAGAGAACTAACACTGAAGCTTTCTTT.

This clonotype came up many times. This sequence joins TRBV20-1 and TRBJ2-7, with 11 positions matching TRBD2. The CDR3 loop spans 16 amino acids. V shed 2 bases and J 4 bases; nucleotides not matched to a gene: 10. Germline CDR1 is DFQATT and CDR2 is SNEGSKA (reference sequence). The CDR3 loop reads CSARLPTSGRSYEQYF. The CDR3 coding sequence is TGCAGTGCTAGACTCCCCACTAGCGGGAGATCTTACGAGCAGTACTTC.

This clonotype showed up many times. This chain links TRBV4-3 with TRBJ2-1, with D possibly being TRBD2 (5 bases). This CDR3 region has 16 residues. The V end lost 0 bases, the J end lost 3 bases, and 12 bases lay between the germline ends. Looked up from germline, CDR1 is LGHNA and CDR2 is YSLEER. The CDR3 region has the DNA TGCGCCAGCAGCCAAGAGGGAGCAGGCAACTACAATGAGCAGTTCTTC. Protein: CASSQEGAGNYNEQFF.

This clonotype was found many times. The V gene is TRBV5-1, the J gene TRBJ2-2; 7 nucleotides agree with TRBD2. Germline loops: CDR1 SGHRS, CDR2 YFSETQ. Trimming took 4 bases from V and 8 from J; bases not matched to a gene: 8. CDR3 length: 14 amino acids. CDR3 DNA: TGCGCCAGCAGCCTCGGGGGGAGTGCAGGGGAGCTGTTTTTT. It codes for CASSLGGSAGELFF.

This chain joins TRBV6-5 and TRBJ2-3; 9 bases map to TRBD2. The CDR3 has 16 amino acids. Per germline, CDR1 MNHEY and CDR2 SVGAGI. J gave up 6 bases and V 3 bases, and 10 bases lay outside the gene matches. CDR3 protein: CASSYYERGAQDTQYF. The DNA of the CDR3 is TGTGCCAGCAGTTATTACGAGCGGGGGGCCCAGGATACGCAGTATTTT.

This clonotype has more than one count but fewer than ten. The chain joins TRBV19 to TRBJ2-2, with 10 bases lining up with TRBD1. There are 17 residues in the CDR3. With V trimmed by 5 bases and J by 3 bases, 9 bases remained unmatched. Germline loops: CDR1 LNHDA, CDR2 SQIVND (reference sequence). The CDR3 region is CASSPWGTGVYTGELFF. CDR3 nucleotide sequence: TGTGCCAGTAGTCCCTGGGGGACAGGGGTATACACCGGGGAGCTGTTTTTT.

This clonotype was found once. The chain joins TRBV7-6 to TRBJ2-7; tentative D call: TRBD1 (7 bases). V was cut by 4 bases and J by 3 bases, with 13 bases left in between. The V gene's germline CDR1 is SGHVS and CDR2 FNYEAQ. The CDR3 runs 14 residues. The chain's CDR3 is CASSSTQGGYEQYF. The CDR3 coding sequence is TGTGCCAGCAGCTCAACCCAGGGGGGCTACGAGCAGTACTTC.

The rearrangement joins TRBV4-2 to TRBJ2-5; tentative D call: TRBD2 (7 bases). The CDR3 extends over 16 amino acids. V lost 0 bases and J 7 bases, leaving 18 bases between the germline ends. From germline, CDR1 is LGHNA and CDR2 YNFKEQ. The CDR3 sequence: CASSQDGEGGPGTQYF. CDR3 in DNA: TGTGCCAGCAGCCAAGATGGGGAGGGGGGCCCAGGGACCCAGTACTTC.

This chain links TRBV14 with TRBJ2-5, with a weak D call TRBD1 (6 bases). Trimming removed 0 bases at V and 14 bases at J, with 16 bases between. In germline, CDR1 is SGHDN, CDR2 FVKESK. The CDR3 loop spans 13 amino acids. CDR3 bases: TGTGCCAGCAGCCAAGATTGGGGACAACCCGGTTACTTC. It translates to CASSQDWGQPGYF.

This chain joins TRBV2 and TRBJ2-3; 10 bases align to TRBD2. Germline V gene data show CDR1 as SNHLY and CDR2 as FYNNEI. The V segment lost 6 bases and the J segment 7 bases; nucleotides outside the gene matches: 10. The CDR3 extends over 15 amino acids. CDR3 DNA sequence: TGTGCCAGCAGCAAAGGGGCTAGCGGGGGTAATACGCAGTATTTT. Its protein product is CASSKGASGGNTQYF.

The genes are TRBV29-1 and TRBJ2-7, with TRBD1 matching 11 bases. V lost 5 bases, J lost 3 bases, and 9 bases stayed unmatched. The germline gives CDR1 SQVTM, CDR2 ANQGSEA. The CDR3 totals 15 residues. The CDR3, as DNA: TGCAGCGTTACGAGAGGACAGGGGGCTAGCTACGAGCAGTACTTC. Its protein product is CSVTRGQGASYEQYF.

The table lists this clonotype with a few counts. The chain combines TRBV5-1 with TRBJ2-3, with 9 bases lining up with TRBD1. CDR3 length equals 17 residues. Germline values: CDR1 SGHRS, CDR2 YFSETQ. Losses at the gene ends were 1 base for V and 0 bases for J; bases not matched to a gene: 6. CDR3 sequence (DNA): TGCGCCAGCAGCTTGTTGGGACAGGGCGAGAGCACAGATACGCAGTATTTT. The encoded protein is CASSLLGQGESTDTQYF. Combining the CDR3 with reference TRBV5-1 and TRBJ2-3 gives the whole variable domain KAGVTQTPRYLIKTRGQQVTLSCSPISGHRSVSWYQQTPGQGLQFLFEYFSETQRNKGNFPGRFSGRQFSNSRSEMNVSTLELGDSALYLCASSLLGQGESTDTQYFGPGTRLTVL.

The V call is TRBV6-2 or TRBV6-3, the J call TRBJ1-3; D gene unclear. The CDR3 consists of 13 residues. Germline V gene data show CDR1 as MNHEY and CDR2 as SVGEGT. The V end was cut by 10 bases, the J end by 2 bases, with 12 bases between. In nucleotides, the CDR3 is TGTGCCACCCAACAGAGAACTGGAAACACCATATATTTT. This sequence encodes CATQQRTGNTIYF.